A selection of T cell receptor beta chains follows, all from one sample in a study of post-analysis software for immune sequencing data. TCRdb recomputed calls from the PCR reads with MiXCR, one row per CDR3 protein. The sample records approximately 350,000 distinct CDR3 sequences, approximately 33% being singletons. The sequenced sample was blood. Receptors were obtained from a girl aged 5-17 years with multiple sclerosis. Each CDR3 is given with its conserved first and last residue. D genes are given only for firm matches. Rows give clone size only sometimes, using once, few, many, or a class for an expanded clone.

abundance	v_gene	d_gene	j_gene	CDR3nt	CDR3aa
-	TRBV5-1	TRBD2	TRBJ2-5	TGCGCCAGCAGGGGTCCTAGCGGGAGCGAGACCCAGTACTTC	CASRGPSGSETQYF
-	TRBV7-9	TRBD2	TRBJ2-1	TGTGCCAGCAGCCCTACGCCCCTAGCGGGGGGGCCCAATGAGCAGTTCTTC	CASSPTPLAGGPNEQFF
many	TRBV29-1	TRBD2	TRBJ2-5	TGCAGCGTTGGGGAGGGGCGCGGGCAGTACTTC	CSVGEGRGQYF
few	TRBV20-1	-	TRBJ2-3	TGCAGTGCTAGAGATGTTAGCGCGGGCACAGATACGCAGTATTTT	CSARDVSAGTDTQYF
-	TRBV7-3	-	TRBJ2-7	TGTGCCAGCAGCTTAACCGACGGGGAGCAGTACTTC	CASSLTDGEQYF
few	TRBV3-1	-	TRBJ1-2	TGTGCCAGCAGCCCCCAGACAGGCCATGGCTACACCTTC	CASSPQTGHGYTF
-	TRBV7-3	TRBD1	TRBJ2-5	TGTGCCAGCAGCTTACGACAGGGGGCGAATGAGCAGTACTTC	CASSLRQGANEQYF
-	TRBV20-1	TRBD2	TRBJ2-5	TGCAGTGCTCATAGCGGGGGGGCGCAGGCCCAGTACTTC	CSAHSGGAQAQYF
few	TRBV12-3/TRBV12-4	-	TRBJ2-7	TGTGCCAGCGGCTTGCGGGGGCTTCTCTACGAGCAGTACTTC	CASGLRGLLYEQYF
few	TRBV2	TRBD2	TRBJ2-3	TGTGCCAGCAGCCGGGACTACCCCACAGATACGCAGTATTTT	CASSRDYPTDTQYF
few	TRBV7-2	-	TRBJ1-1	TGTGCCAGCAGCTTAGTGAAGGGGTGGGGACACTTAAATGAGGCCACTGAAGCTTTCTTT	CASSLVKGWGHLNEATEAFF
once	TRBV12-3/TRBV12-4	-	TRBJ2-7	TGTGCCAGCAGTTTGGAGGGAAGGGGGCCAAATTTGGGGGAGCAGTACTTC	CASSLEGRGPNLGEQYF
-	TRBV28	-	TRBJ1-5	TGTGCCAGCAGTTTCAGTCCAGCCCAGGGAAATCAGCCCCAGCATTTT	CASSFSPAQGNQPQHF
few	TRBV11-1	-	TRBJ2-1	TGTGCCAGCAGCTTTCGTGGGGGGGGCCTCTCCTACAATGAGCAGTTCTTC	CASSFRGGGLSYNEQFF
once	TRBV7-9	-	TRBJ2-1	TGTGCCAGCAGAGGGGGACTATTGAGGCCTGAGCAGTTCTTC	CASRGGLLRPEQFF
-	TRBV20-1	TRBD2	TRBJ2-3	TGCAGTGCCAGACTAGCGGGGGGGCTGCAGGGTACGCAGTATTTT	CSARLAGGLQGTQYF
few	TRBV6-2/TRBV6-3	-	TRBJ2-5	TGTGCCAGCAGTTACGGAGGACTAAACCAAGAGACCCAGTACTTC	CASSYGGLNQETQYF
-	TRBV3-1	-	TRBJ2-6	TGTGCCAGCAGCAAGGACTTCTCTGGGGCCAACGTCCTGACTTTC	CASSKDFSGANVLTF
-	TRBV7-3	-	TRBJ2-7	TGTGCCAGCAGCTTAAACGGACTAAGGGGAGACGAGCAGTACTTC	CASSLNGLRGDEQYF
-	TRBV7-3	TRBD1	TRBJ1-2	TGTGCCAGCAGCCTTCCGACAGGGAAAACTAACTATGGCTGCACCTTC	CASSLPTGKTNYGCTF
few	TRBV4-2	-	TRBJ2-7	TGTGCCAGCAGCCAAGGTTACACCCAGTCCTACGAGCAGTACTTC	CASSQGYTQSYEQYF
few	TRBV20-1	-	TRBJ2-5	TGCAGTGCTCCCGCCGTGGGGGGCTATGGGACCCAGTACTTC	CSAPAVGGYGTQYF
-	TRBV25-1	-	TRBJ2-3	TGTGCCAGCAGTGACGCCGGACAGGGAGGGTTAGCAGATACGCAGTATTTT	CASSDAGQGGLADTQYF
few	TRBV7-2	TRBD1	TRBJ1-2	TGTGCCAGCAGCTTACCTTATGGACAGGGGGACTATGGCTACACCTTC	CASSLPYGQGDYGYTF
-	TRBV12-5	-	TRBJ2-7	TGTGCTAGTGGTTTGGGGACAGATTACGAGCAGTACTTC	CASGLGTDYEQYF
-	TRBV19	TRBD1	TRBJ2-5	TGTGCCAGTAGTCCTGACAGGGGTGGATTTTTGGTGGAGACCCAGTACTTC	CASSPDRGGFLVETQYF
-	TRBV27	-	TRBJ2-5	TGTGCCAGCAGTTCGTTCCCGTCAGGGGAGACCCAGTACTTC	CASSSFPSGETQYF
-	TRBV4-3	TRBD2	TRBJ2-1	TGCGCCAGCAGCCCCTCAGCGGGGGACCTCTACAATGAGCAGTTCTTC	CASSPSAGDLYNEQFF
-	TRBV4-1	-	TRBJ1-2	TGCGCCAGCAGCCAGCCCTTGGATTTGGGAAAGGATGGCTACACCTTC	CASSQPLDLGKDGYTF
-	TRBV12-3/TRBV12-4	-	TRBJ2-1	TGTGCCAGCTCGGCCGGGACGTCCTCTTACAATGAGCAGTTCTTC	CASSAGTSSYNEQFF
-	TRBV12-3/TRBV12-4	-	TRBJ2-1	TGTGCCAGCAGCATACTAACAGGCGATGAGCAGTTCTTC	CASSILTGDEQFF
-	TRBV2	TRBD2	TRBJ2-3	TGTGCCAGCAGCCGACTAGCGGGGGGGCAAACGCAGTATTTT	CASSRLAGGQTQYF
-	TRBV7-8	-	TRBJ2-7	TGTGCCAGCAGCTTAGACTCCGACAGCTCCTACGAGCAGTACTTC	CASSLDSDSSYEQYF
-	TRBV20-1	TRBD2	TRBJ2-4	TGCAGTGCTAGGCTTAGCGGGGGGGCGGACATTCAGTACTTC	CSARLSGGADIQYF
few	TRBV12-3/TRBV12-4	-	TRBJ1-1	TGTGCCAGCACCGCCCTGGGCGCAATGAACACTGAAGCTTTCTTT	CASTALGAMNTEAFF
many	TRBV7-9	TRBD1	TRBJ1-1	TGTGCCAGCAGCTTAGGGGGGACAGGGGCTATGAACACTGAAGCTTTCTTT	CASSLGGTGAMNTEAFF